One TCR beta chain is described in this entry. What it binds is not known. This CDR3 is 14 amino acids long. Germline CDR1 SGHRS, CDR2 YFSETQ. Trimming cost V 0 bases and J 8 bases, with 11 bases left between them. This record belongs to a study of T cell responses to AZD1222 COVID-19 vaccine. Study-level results: With dominance at 160-218 and 743-854, vaccine-associated CD4 TCRs spanned spike. Following two doses of AZD1222, Spike-specific TCR breadth and depth rose. Females made up more of the donors, who were largely white British, and clonal diversity may have come out too low.

Repertoires were generated with immunoSEQ multiplex PCR, while TCRdb's copy carries only in-frame clones and drops some. The sample holds tens of thousands of clones; around nine tenths are singletons and the top ten take approximately 4.9%. The chain carries TRBV5-1 and TRBJ2-2; weak D call: TRBD1 (6 bases). This sequence originates from an adult in good health. The material was peripheral blood, obtained on day 0 of AZD1222 vaccination. CDR3: CASSLVAGEGELFF. In DNA, the CDR3 is TGCGCCAGCAGCTTGGTCGCAGGGGAGGGGGAGCTGTTTTTT. The full variable domain, its missing parts supplied by reference TRBV5-1 and TRBJ2-2, is KAGVTQTPRYLIKTRGQQVTLSCSPISGHRSVSWYQQTPGQGLQFLFEYFSETQRNKGNFPGRFSGRQFSNSRSEMNVSTLELGDSALYLCASSLVAGEGELFFGEGSRLTVL.